This T cell receptor (beta chain) was identified in a study of vaccination and CD4 T cells after COVID-19. Study details: Four females and six males made up the convalescents, two of whom were Hispanic.

A single record per CDR3 protein comes from TCRdb applying MiXCR to the PCR reads. In the table there are 25,000 to 35,000 distinct CDR3 sequences, approximately 49% of which are singletons. The CDR3 is made up of 17 amino acids. The V end lost 6 bases, the J end lost 0 bases, and 19 bases lay between the germline ends. Germline CDR1 is MNHEY and CDR2 is SMNVEV (reference sequence). Time point noted: late sampling 161 to 241 days after vaccination in a few convalescent patients. This clonotype was seen a handful of times. Material: CD4+ T cells from blood, obtained about 7 months after SARS-CoV-2 vaccination. The sequence was obtained from a human donor who had recovered from COVID-19. This chain connects TRBV27 to TRBJ2-3; no firm D call. CDR3: CASSPPLGFGSTDTQYF. CDR3 nucleotide sequence: TGTGCCAGCAGCCCTCCTCTAGGGTTCGGGAGCACAGATACGCAGTATTTT.